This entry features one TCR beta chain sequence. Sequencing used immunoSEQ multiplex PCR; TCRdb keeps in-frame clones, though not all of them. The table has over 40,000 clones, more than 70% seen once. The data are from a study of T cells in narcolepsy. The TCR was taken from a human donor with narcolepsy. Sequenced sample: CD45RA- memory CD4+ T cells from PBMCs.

CDR3 region: CASLMGVNTGELFF. CDR3 DNA sequence: TGTGCCAGCCTGATGGGGGTGAACACCGGGGAGCTGTTTTTT. V gene TRBV7-2 combines with J gene TRBJ2-2; D possibly uses TRBD1 or TRBD2 (5 bases each). This CDR3 has 14 residues. Trimming took off 8 bases at V and 1 base at J, with 11 bases between the two ends. Germline values: CDR1 SGHTA, CDR2 FQGNSA.